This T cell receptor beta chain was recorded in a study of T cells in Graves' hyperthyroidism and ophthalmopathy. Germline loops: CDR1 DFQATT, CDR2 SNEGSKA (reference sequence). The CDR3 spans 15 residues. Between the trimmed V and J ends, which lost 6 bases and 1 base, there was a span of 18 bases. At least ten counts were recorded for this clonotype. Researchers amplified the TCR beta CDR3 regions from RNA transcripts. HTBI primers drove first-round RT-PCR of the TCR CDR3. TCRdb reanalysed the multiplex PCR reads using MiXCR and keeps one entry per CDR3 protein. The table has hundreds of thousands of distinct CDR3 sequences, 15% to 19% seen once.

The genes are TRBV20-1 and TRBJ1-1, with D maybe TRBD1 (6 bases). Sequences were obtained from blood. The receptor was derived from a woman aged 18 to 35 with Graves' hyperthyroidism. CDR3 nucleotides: TGCAGTGCAAATGCGGATCAGGGGTGGAACACTGAAGCTTTCTTT. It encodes CSANADQGWNTEAFF.